Shown below are 22 T cell receptor beta chains from a single sample sequenced in a study of CD8 T cells in ankylosing spondylitis. Study-level results: One TCR beta motif, made up of roughly eight highly homologous variants, appeared characteristic of ankylosing spondylitis blood.

TCRdb re-called the 5' RACE reads with MiXCR, one entry per CDR3 protein. The sample has 200,000 to 250,000 distinct CDR3 sequences, about 7% seen once. For these TCRs, the target antigens are not known. The sequenced sample consisted of blood, either unsorted or a sorted T cell fraction (not recorded which). The receptors here all came from a male donor with ankylosing spondylitis.

This clonotype was picked up many times. The V gene is TRBV18, the J gene TRBJ2-7, with 8 positions matching TRBD2. The V segment lost 6 bases and the J segment 0 bases; nucleotides outside the gene matches: 7. The germline gives CDR1 KGHSH, CDR2 LQKENI. The CDR3 covers 15 residues. The CDR3 DNA sequence: TGTGCCAGCTCGCGTCGGGAGGGCATCTCCTACGAGCAGTACTTC. Amino acid sequence: CASSRREGISYEQYF. Filled out from reference TRBV18 and TRBJ2-7, the complete variable domain reads NAGVMQNPRHLVRRRGQEARLRCSPMKGHSHVYWYRQLPEEGLKFMVYLQKENIIDESGMPKERFSAEFPKEGPSILRIQQVVRGDSAAYFCASSRREGISYEQYFGPGTRLTVT.

Ten or more counts support this clonotype. The CDR3, as DNA: TGTGCCAGCAGCCGAGGGGGGGGAGCGGGCACAGATACGCAGTATTTT. As protein: CASSRGGGAGTDTQYF. The J gene is TRBJ2-3, the V gene TRBV27, with D perhaps TRBD2 (7 bases). The CDR3 consists of 16 residues. Trimming shortened V by 6 bases and J by 1 base, and 17 bases separated the two germline ends. Per germline, CDR1 MNHEY and CDR2 SMNVEV (reference sequence).

This clonotype was observed many times. The rearrangement uses TRBV11-1 and TRBJ1-6; D is unresolved. The germline CDR1 and CDR2 sequences are SGHAT and FQDESV (reference sequence). There are 18 residues in the CDR3. The ends were cut back, 0 bases at V and 3 bases at J, with 15 bases in the middle. CDR3 loop: CASSLARMAEFYNSPLHF. CDR3 nucleotides: TGTGCCAGCAGCTTAGCCAGGATGGCAGAGTTCTATAATTCACCCCTCCACTTT.

This clonotype appeared many times. J is TRBJ2-5 and V is TRBV11-2; tentative D call: TRBD1 (7 bases). From germline, CDR1 is SGHAT and CDR2 FQNNGV. This CDR3 is built from 12 residues. The ends were cut back, 6 bases at V and 7 bases at J, with 12 bases in the middle. DNA for the CDR3: TGTGCCAGCAGGGACCAGGGGGGGACCCAGTACTTC. Protein sequence: CASRDQGGTQYF.

The rearrangement uses TRBV27 and TRBJ2-2; D may be TRBD2 (6 bases). Germline values: CDR1 MNHEY, CDR2 SMNVEV (reference sequence). Between the trimmed V and J ends, which lost 4 bases and 5 bases, there was a span of 17 bases. The CDR3 covers 16 residues. The CDR3 nucleotides are TGTGCCAGCAGTTCCCTTTCCGGGGGAATTACCGGGGAGCTGTTTTTT. Translating it yields CASSSLSGGITGELFF.

This clonotype was detected many times. This chain uses TRBV7-2 with TRBJ2-1; D ambiguous. V lost 1 base and J 6 bases, leaving 7 bases between the germline ends. CDR1 and CDR2 (germline): SGHTA, FQGNSA. This CDR3 is 13 amino acids long. The CDR3 nucleotides are TGTGCCAGCAGCTTAGGGTCGTCCAATGAGCAGTTCTTC. This sequence encodes CASSLGSSNEQFF.

This clonotype has a count of ten or more. The rearrangement joins TRBV3-1 to TRBJ2-7; 7 bases fit TRBD1. J gave up 2 bases and V 1 base, and 14 bases lay outside the gene matches. CDR3 length: 18 amino acids. CDR1 LGHDT and CDR2 YNNKEL come from the germline V gene (reference sequence). This CDR3 is CASSQGAPDTGVAYEQYF. The CDR3 DNA is TGTGCCAGCAGCCAAGGTGCCCCCGACACAGGGGTGGCCTACGAGCAGTACTTC.

This clonotype was observed at least ten times. The chain joins TRBV27 to TRBJ2-1, with D possibly matching TRBD2 (5 bases). From germline, CDR1 is MNHEY and CDR2 SMNVEV (reference sequence). The CDR3 runs 13 residues. Between the trimmed V and J ends, which lost 2 bases and 9 bases, there was a span of 11 bases. The CDR3 DNA is TGTGCCAGCAGTTTAGTCGGACGGGGTGAGCAGTTCTTC. The encoded protein is CASSLVGRGEQFF.

This clonotype showed up many times. V and J are TRBV4-3 and TRBJ2-2; 7 bases align to TRBD1. This CDR3 comprises 17 residues. Germline V gives CDR1 LGHNA, CDR2 YSLEER. V was clipped by 0 bases and J by 5 bases; unmatched bases: 9. CDR3 amino acids: CASSQDRTGAGTGELFF. The CDR3 bases are TGCGCCAGCAGCCAAGATCGGACAGGAGCCGGTACCGGGGAGCTGTTTTTT.

The table lists this clonotype with many counts. The chain combines TRBV7-9 with TRBJ1-2; D gene ambiguous. This CDR3 is 11 amino acids long. Germline V CDR1 and CDR2: SEHNR, FQNEAQ (reference sequence). The germline V and J ends were trimmed by 1 base and 10 bases, with 7 bases remaining between them. The CDR3 region has the DNA TGTGCCAGCAGCTTAGGGCAGACCTACACCTTC. Translating it yields CASSLGQTYTF.

This clonotype has at least ten counts. V usage is TRBV7-2 and J usage is TRBJ2-1, with 11 bases that match TRBD1. Germline CDR1 and CDR2: SGHTA and FQGNSA. The CDR3 extends over 16 amino acids. V lost 5 bases, J lost 4 bases, and 7 bases stayed unmatched. The CDR3 reads CASSPKDRGLYNEQFF. Written as DNA, the CDR3 is TGTGCCAGCAGCCCCAAGGACAGGGGGCTTTACAATGAGCAGTTCTTC.

This clonotype was seen a handful of times. The chain links TRBV7-8 to TRBJ1-2, with D tentatively TRBD1 (5 bases). The V gene's germline CDR1 is SGHVS and CDR2 FQNEAQ. This CDR3 region has 14 residues. Deletions cut 5 bases from V and 8 bases from J, with 18 bases between. Here the CDR3 reads CASSLGVGVWGYTF. The CDR3 DNA is TGTGCCAGCAGCCTAGGGGTTGGAGTTTGGGGCTACACCTTC.

This clonotype showed up just a few times. The rearrangement uses TRBV18 and TRBJ1-4; TRBD1 might be the D (5 bases). The V end was cut by 3 bases, the J end by 0 bases, with 11 bases between. The CDR3 is 16 residues long. In germline, CDR1 is KGHSH, CDR2 LQKENI. The CDR3 coding sequence is TGTGCCAGCTCACCTCGGGACGTTGCAACTAATGAAAAACTGTTTTTT. This sequence encodes CASSPRDVATNEKLFF.

This clonotype was observed many times. This chain joins TRBV7-3 and TRBJ1-2; 7 nucleotides align to TRBD1. With V trimmed by 5 bases and J by 8 bases, 8 bases remained unmatched. This CDR3 is built from 13 residues. Per germline, CDR1 SGHTA and CDR2 FQGTGA. This CDR3 is CASSPAGGSGYTF. In DNA, the CDR3 is TGTGCCAGCAGCCCCGCAGGGGGTAGCGGCTACACCTTC.

In its sample, this clonotype was seen many times. The chain carries TRBV24-1 and TRBJ2-1, with 10 bases fitting TRBD2. Germline assignment: CDR1 KGHDR and CDR2 SFDVKD. The CDR3 runs to 20 residues. V gave up 5 bases and J gave up 6 bases; unmatched junction bases: 21. The CDR3 region is CATSGLKNRPSGRQGNEQFF. In DNA form, the CDR3 reads TGTGCCACCAGTGGTTTAAAAAATAGGCCTAGCGGGAGACAAGGCAATGAGCAGTTCTTC.

This clonotype was seen ten or more times. The J gene is TRBJ2-1, the V gene TRBV7-8, with 8 bases lining up with TRBD2. The germline CDR1 and CDR2 sequences are SGHVS and FQNEAQ. The V and J ends lost 5 bases and 8 bases, in that order; junction bases with no gene match: 11. The CDR3 totals 15 residues. In DNA, the CDR3 is TGTGCCAGCAGCCCAAGACTAGCGTCGGTGGATGAGCAGTTCTTC. It yields the protein CASSPRLASVDEQFF.

This chain joins TRBV6-2 or TRBV6-3 and TRBJ2-1, with unresolved D. Germline assignment: CDR1 MNHEY and CDR2 SVGEGT. The CDR3 runs to 16 residues. The V end was cut by 0 bases, the J end by 3 bases, with 12 bases between. The CDR3 sequence is CASSYSRSPLYNEQFF. The CDR3 region has the DNA TGTGCCAGCAGTTACTCGAGGTCCCCCCTCTACAATGAGCAGTTCTTC.

Ten or more counts support this clonotype. This chain connects TRBV4-3 to TRBJ1-2, with a tentative D call TRBD1 (6 bases). Germline V gives CDR1 LGHNA, CDR2 YSLEER. Trimming took off 4 bases at V and 4 bases at J, with 16 bases between the two ends. CDR3 length: 15 residues. Here the CDR3 reads CASSLNREGGYGYTF. The DNA for the CDR3 is TGCGCCAGCAGCCTCAACAGGGAAGGCGGCTATGGCTACACCTTC.

This clonotype was counted ten times or more. V gene TRBV4-3 combines with J gene TRBJ2-7, with TRBD1 identical over 9 bases. This CDR3 region has 14 residues. Germline CDR1 is LGHNA and CDR2 is YSLEER. The J segment lost 8 bases and the V segment lost 5 bases, leaving 10 bases of the junction unmatched. This CDR3 is CASSSGTGSYKQYF. CDR3 nucleotides: TGCGCCAGCAGCTCCGGGACAGGGTCTTACAAGCAGTACTTC.

This clonotype was observed a few times. The V and J genes are TRBV5-1 and TRBJ2-7; D might be TRBD1 or TRBD2, each matching 6 bases. V was trimmed by 4 bases and J by 3 bases, leaving 17 bases between them. There are 15 residues in the CDR3. CDR1 SGHRS and CDR2 YFSETQ come from the germline V gene. The CDR3 is CASSLEGGGHYEQYF. The CDR3 bases are TGCGCCAGCAGCCTGGAGGGGGGCGGGCACTACGAGCAGTACTTC. The whole variable domain, filled in from reference TRBV5-1 and TRBJ2-7, reads KAGVTQTPRYLIKTRGQQVTLSCSPISGHRSVSWYQQTPGQGLQFLFEYFSETQRNKGNFPGRFSGRQFSNSRSEMNVSTLELGDSALYLCASSLEGGGHYEQYFGPGTRLTVT.

In its sample, this clonotype was seen a few times. The CDR3 DNA follows: TGCGCCAGCAGCCAAGGGGTGAGCCAGCCCCAGCATTTT. Its protein is CASSQGVSQPQHF. The chain employs TRBV4-3 and TRBJ1-5, with D unresolved. V lost 1 base and J lost 7, with 8 bases in between. CDR1 is LGHNA and CDR2 is YSLEER in the germline V gene. The CDR3 has 13 amino acids.

This clonotype was seen ten or more times. The gene calls are TRBV2 and TRBJ2-1; 8 bases align to TRBD1. CDR1 is SNHLY and CDR2 is FYNNEI in the germline V gene. This CDR3 spans 15 amino acids. The V gene end was trimmed by 8 bases and the J gene end by 12 bases; junction bases not matched to a gene: 18. The CDR3 protein is CASPLGDRPPFGQFF. As DNA, the CDR3 is TGTGCCAGCCCACTCGGGGACAGGCCCCCGTTTGGGCAGTTCTTC.